This T cell receptor beta chain was identified during a study of cytomegalovirus exposure and HLA in healthy donors. Findings and limits, study-wide: The study recorded around 160 TCR beta chains that were cytomegalovirus-associated. There were a few CMV-associated chains whose specificity for CMV antigens was confirmed in vitro.

The donors were part of the validation cohort, which consisted of under 150 subjects and was separate from the first cohort of 600 to 850 subjects. Germline V gives CDR1 SGHTA, CDR2 FQGNSA. The CDR3 has 11 residues. V lost 5 bases and J 9 bases, leaving 11 bases between the germline ends. Method: immunoSEQ multiplex PCR; TCRdb's copy keeps in-frame clones and lacks some. The table has more than 150,000 clones, 88% seen once; the top ten hold 3%. A note on this clone: No antigen is known for it.

The TCR sequence derives from a young man in good health and CMV-seronegative. Material for sequencing was PBMCs. The V call is TRBV7-2, the J call TRBJ2-7, with D uncertain. CDR3: CASSAQELQYF. CDR3 nucleotides: TGTGCCAGCAGCGCGCAAGAGCTGCAGTACTTC.